Listed below are T cell receptor beta chains from one sample, sequenced in a study of blood T cells in healthy people across ages. MiXCR was run by TCRdb on the 5' RACE reads, yielding one entry per CDR3 protein. The repertoire holds about 1,600,000 distinct CDR3 sequences, with around 42% as singletons. Sequences were obtained from blood. The receptors come from a woman between 18 and 30 years old in good health. CDR3s include the opening cysteine and the closing phenylalanine or tryptophan. Each record gives: V gene, J gene, D gene, clone size, CDR3 DNA, CDR3 protein. The D gene is left open where the match is weak. Clone size is given for some rows only: seen once, a few or many times, or a class if the clone is expanded.

>TRBV20-1|TRBJ2-1|NA|NA
TGCAGTGCTAGGGCACGAGGGGGAGTCTACAATGAGCAGTTCTTC
CSARARGGVYNEQFF
>TRBV6-2/TRBV6-3|TRBJ1-6|TRBD1|NA
TGTGCCAGCCAGGACAGGTCGGATTCACCCCTCCACTTT
CASQDRSDSPLHF
>TRBV2|TRBJ1-1|TRBD1|NA
TGTGCCAGCACCGGACAGGGGGCGCGGACTGAAGCTTTCTTT
CASTGQGARTEAFF
>TRBV27|TRBJ2-5|NA|NA
TGTGCCAGCGCCCCTTCCGGGACTTACCAAGAGACCCAGTACTTC
CASAPSGTYQETQYF
>TRBV7-6|TRBJ2-3|NA|NA
TGTGCCAGCAGCTTAGCTAGCACCCCTAGCACAGATACGCAGTATTTT
CASSLASTPSTDTQYF
>TRBV3-1|TRBJ1-1|NA|few
TGTGCCAGCAATTCAGGGCCTAAGGGAACTGAAGCTTTCTTT
CASNSGPKGTEAFF
>TRBV7-2|TRBJ2-7|TRBD2|NA
TGTGCCAGCAGCTTAGGTGGGGGACTAGCGGGAGGGACCTACGAGCAGTACTTC
CASSLGGGLAGGTYEQYF
>TRBV6-6|TRBJ2-7|TRBD1|NA
TGTGCCGGCAGTTACACGCCAGGGGGCTCCTACGAGCAGTACTTC
CAGSYTPGGSYEQYF
>TRBV29-1|TRBJ2-3|NA|many
TGCAGCGTAACCACAGATACGCAGTATTTT
CSVTTDTQYF
>TRBV12-3/TRBV12-4|TRBJ2-1|TRBD2|NA
TGTGCCAGCAGTTGGGCGGGGGGCCGTTCGGATGAGCAGTTCTTC
CASSWAGGRSDEQFF
>TRBV7-2|TRBJ2-1|TRBD2|few
TGTGCCAGCGTGGCGAGCGGGAGACTTAATGAGCAGTTCTTC
CASVASGRLNEQFF
>TRBV30|TRBJ2-7|TRBD2|NA
TGTGCCTGGAGTGCTAGCGGATACGAGCAGTACTTC
CAWSASGYEQYF
>TRBV3-1|TRBJ2-3|TRBD2|NA
TGTGCCAGCAGCCAATGGGGGTGGCTAGCGGATATGCGGGATACGCAGTATTTT
CASSQWGWLADMRDTQYF
>TRBV6-5|TRBJ2-5|NA|few
TGTGCCAGCAGTTACACCACAGGGCAAGAGACCCAGTACTTC
CASSYTTGQETQYF
>TRBV20-1|TRBJ2-7|NA|NA
TGCAGTGCTAGAGGCGGGAACGACAATGAGCAGTACTTC
CSARGGNDNEQYF
>TRBV10-3|TRBJ2-7|TRBD2|few
TGTGCCATCAGTGCCGGACTAGTAGCGTACGAGCAGTACTTC
CAISAGLVAYEQYF
>TRBV2|TRBJ2-7|NA|NA
TGTGCCAGCTCAGACTGGATGGGCGAGCAGTACTTC
CASSDWMGEQYF
>TRBV7-9|TRBJ2-1|TRBD2|NA
TGTGCCAGCAGCTCCACTAGCGCCTCCTACAATGCGCAGTTCTTC
CASSSTSASYNAQFF
>TRBV5-5|TRBJ2-2|TRBD1|NA
TGTGCCAGTTGGGACAGAGATAACACCGGGGAGCTGTTTTTT
CASWDRDNTGELFF
>TRBV3-1|TRBJ2-4|NA|NA
TGTGCCAGCAGCCGTGTGGGTCAGGTTCGGAACATTCAGTACTTC
CASSRVGQVRNIQYF
>TRBV29-1|TRBJ1-2|NA|few
TGCAGCGTTGGACTCACAGCTAACTATGGCTACACCTTC
CSVGLTANYGYTF
>TRBV20-1|TRBJ2-1|TRBD2|NA
TGCAGTGCTAGTCATGGGTGGGCTAGCGGTTACAATGAGCAGTTCTTC
CSASHGWASGYNEQFF
>TRBV12-3/TRBV12-4|TRBJ2-1|TRBD2|few
TGTGCCAGCGACCCGGGGACTAGCGGGAAGTTTGGTGAGCAGTTCTTC
CASDPGTSGKFGEQFF
>TRBV20-1|TRBJ2-3|TRBD2|few
TGCAGTGCTCCCATCCCAAGCCGTCCGGGACTAGCTCCAGATACGCAGTATTTT
CSAPIPSRPGLAPDTQYF
>TRBV2|TRBJ2-1|NA|NA
TGTGCCAGCAGTGCGGTAGCCTCCTACAATGAGCAGTTCTTC
CASSAVASYNEQFF
>TRBV12-3/TRBV12-4|TRBJ1-5|NA|few
TGTGCCAGCAGTTTACGTAGGAGTCAGCCCCAGCATTTT
CASSLRRSQPQHF
>TRBV29-1|TRBJ1-2|NA|NA
TGCAGCGTTGAGATACGGGACGGTCTGTATGGCTACACCTTC
CSVEIRDGLYGYTF
>TRBV7-9|TRBJ1-5|NA|few
TGTGCCAGCAGCTCCCAGACAGGCCAGCCCCAGCATTTT
CASSSQTGQPQHF
>TRBV5-6|TRBJ2-5|NA|NA
TGTGCCAGCCGAGAGGGGCCAGCGCAACAAGAGACCCAGTACTTC
CASREGPAQQETQYF
>TRBV7-9|TRBJ2-4|TRBD1|NA
TGTGCCAGCAGCCCGGGACAGATCAAAAACATTCAGTACTTC
CASSPGQIKNIQYF
>TRBV29-1|TRBJ2-3|NA|NA
TGCAGCGTTGCTTCTGGCGATAGCACAGATACGCAGTATTTT
CSVASGDSTDTQYF
>TRBV7-9|TRBJ2-5|TRBD1|few
TGTGCCAGCAGCCAGGGACAGGGCGCAACCCAAGAGACCCAGTACTTC
CASSQGQGATQETQYF
>TRBV6-5|TRBJ2-7|TRBD2|few
TGTGCCAGCAGTTACGGGTTTCTAGCGGGAGGAACCTACGAGCAGTACTTC
CASSYGFLAGGTYEQYF
>TRBV7-9|TRBJ1-1|NA|NA
TGTGCCAGCAGCTCGTCAGGGGTTAGCACTGAAGCTTTCTTT
CASSSSGVSTEAFF
>TRBV2|TRBJ1-3|NA|NA
TGTGCCAGCAGTGTAATTTCAGGGAATCCTGGAAACACCATATATTTT
CASSVISGNPGNTIYF
>TRBV7-2|TRBJ2-7|NA|NA
TGTGCCAGCAGCCCCCCCTCGGTCGAGCAGTACTTC
CASSPPSVEQYF
>TRBV18|TRBJ2-3|NA|NA
TGTGCCAGCTCACCCCCGACGGGCGGCAGCACAGATACGCAGTATTTT
CASSPPTGGSTDTQYF
>TRBV2|TRBJ2-7|NA|NA
TGTGCCAGCAGTGTGGGAGGGGGCGCGGATCCCGAGCAGTACTTC
CASSVGGGADPEQYF
>TRBV3-1|TRBJ2-5|NA|NA
TGTGCCAGCAGCCAAGGCCTGACTAGCCAAGAGACCCAGTACTTC
CASSQGLTSQETQYF
>TRBV12-3/TRBV12-4|TRBJ2-7|TRBD2|NA
TGTGCCAGCAGTTTAGCGGCTAGCGGGTACAATGAGCAGTACTTC
CASSLAASGYNEQYF
>TRBV27|TRBJ2-7|NA|NA
TGTGCCAGCAGTTTAATGATAGCTCCCTCAAGGGACTCCTACGAGCAGTACTTC
CASSLMIAPSRDSYEQYF
>TRBV20-1|TRBJ2-5|NA|NA
TGCAGTGCTAGAGGGCAGTACCAAGAGACCCAGTACTTC
CSARGQYQETQYF
>TRBV6-5|TRBJ1-4|NA|NA
TGTGCCAGCAGTTACTCCATGGGTCCAACTAATGAAAAACTGTTTTTT
CASSYSMGPTNEKLFF
>TRBV3-1|TRBJ1-5|NA|NA
TGTGCCAGCAGCCAAGATCAGGTCGGGGGAACAGTGAATCAGCCCCAGCATTTT
CASSQDQVGGTVNQPQHF
>TRBV7-8|TRBJ2-1|TRBD2|few
TGTGCCAGCAGCTTACTCGGGACTAGCGGGGGTGGTGAGCAGTTCTTC
CASSLLGTSGGGEQFF
>TRBV5-1|TRBJ2-1|TRBD1|NA
TGCGCCAGCAGCCTGAGGACAGGGGGCGCCTACAATGAGCAGTTCTTC
CASSLRTGGAYNEQFF
>TRBV5-6|TRBJ1-6|NA|NA
TGTGCCAGCAGCTTGCGAGGGACGGGAAGGAATTCACCCCCCCACTTT
CASSLRGTGRNSPPHF
>TRBV14|TRBJ1-2|NA|NA
TGTGCCAGCAGCCATAGGGGATTCCACTATGGCTACACCTTC
CASSHRGFHYGYTF
>TRBV6-1|TRBJ2-1|NA|few
TGTGCCAGCAGTGAAGGGGCCCCGTGGGGCTCCTACGATGAGCAGTTCTTC
CASSEGAPWGSYDEQFF
>TRBV19|TRBJ2-1|TRBD2|NA
TGTGCCAGTAGAACGACTAGCGGGAGGAATGAGCAGTTCTTC
CASRTTSGRNEQFF
>TRBV18|TRBJ1-1|NA|NA
TGTGCCAGCTCACCCCATCCTCCCGGACAAATGGCTGAAGCTTTCTTT
CASSPHPPGQMAEAFF